This is a list of T cell receptor beta chains from one sample in a study of cytomegalovirus exposure and HLA in healthy donors. The table came from immunoSEQ multiplex PCR; TCRdb's copy has only in-frame clones and leaves some out. The sample lists 150,000 to 200,000 clones, around 80% seen once, with under 4.5% in the top ten. What was sequenced was PBMCs. These TCRs come from a young woman in good health and CMV-seropositive. The CDR3 runs from the conserved cysteine through the conserved F or W. A D gene is named only where the DNA matches it firmly. Size values are once, few and many counts, or a class for expanded clones, and some rows have none.

D: TRBD1
J: TRBJ1-2
V: TRBV7-2
size: NA
CDR3: CASSLVDRDYGYTF
DNA: TGTGCCAGCAGCTTAGTTGACAGGGACTATGGCTACACCTTC

D: TRBD1
J: TRBJ1-1
V: TRBV15
size: NA
CDR3: CATSRDRAMNTEAFF
DNA: TGTGCCACCAGCCGGGACAGGGCTATGAACACTGAAGCTTTCTTT

D: TRBD2
J: TRBJ2-3
V: TRBV5-1
size: NA
CDR3: CASSLIPLAGGQSDTQYF
DNA: TGCGCCAGCAGCTTGATTCCGCTAGCGGGGGGCCAATCAGATACGCAGTATTTT

D: NA
J: TRBJ1-2
V: TRBV5-5
size: few
CDR3: CASSLSATELYGYTF
DNA: TGTGCCAGCAGCTTGTCTGCGACAGAACTCTATGGCTACACCTTC

D: NA
J: TRBJ2-5
V: TRBV4-2
size: NA
CDR3: CASSQARETQYF
DNA: TGTGCCAGCAGCCAAGCTAGGGAGACCCAGTACTTC

D: NA
J: TRBJ1-3
V: TRBV2
size: NA
CDR3: CASVGGSGNTIYF
DNA: TGTGCCAGCGTCGGGGGAAGTGGAAACACCATATATTTT

D: TRBD1
J: TRBJ1-1
V: TRBV5-4
size: NA
CDR3: CASRKTGGSTEAFF
DNA: TGTGCCAGCAGAAAGACAGGGGGATCGACTGAAGCTTTCTTT

D: TRBD1
J: TRBJ1-2
V: TRBV11-2
size: NA
CDR3: CASSLGTGYGYTF
DNA: TGTGCCAGCAGCCTCGGGACAGGCTATGGCTACACCTTC

D: NA
J: TRBJ2-7
V: TRBV7-2
size: NA
CDR3: CASSLAAQASSYEQYF
DNA: TGTGCCAGCAGCTTAGCTGCGCAGGCGAGCTCCTACGAGCAGTACTTC

D: NA
J: TRBJ1-2
V: TRBV6-1
size: few
CDR3: CASSEAPQSYGYTF
DNA: TGTGCCAGCAGTGAAGCGCCACAGTCTTATGGCTACACCTTC

D: TRBD1
J: TRBJ1-6
V: TRBV5-1
size: NA
CDR3: CASSPGQGNSPLHF
DNA: TGCGCCAGCAGCCCGGGACAGGGTAATTCACCCCTCCACTTT

D: TRBD2
J: TRBJ2-7
V: TRBV10-3
size: NA
CDR3: CAISDDREDPRYEQYF
DNA: TGTGCCATCAGTGACGATCGGGAGGACCCACGCTACGAGCAGTACTTC

D: TRBD1
J: TRBJ1-2
V: TRBV7-9
size: NA
CDR3: CASSRLGQDAYGYTF
DNA: TGTGCCAGCAGTCGCCTCGGACAGGACGCCTATGGCTACACCTTC

D: TRBD2
J: TRBJ2-3
V: TRBV28
size: NA
CDR3: CASSSPYSGRADTQYF
DNA: TGTGCCAGCAGTTCCCCGTACAGCGGGAGGGCAGATACGCAGTATTTT

D: TRBD1
J: TRBJ1-1
V: TRBV7-9
size: NA
CDR3: CASSLETGATEAFF
DNA: TGTGCCAGCAGCTTGGAAACAGGGGCAACTGAAGCTTTCTTT

D: NA
J: TRBJ1-4
V: TRBV21-1
size: NA
CDR3: CASSKGMRSATNEKLFF
DNA: TGTGCCAGCAGCAAAGGTATGCGGAGTGCAACTAATGAAAAACTGTTTTTT

D: TRBD1
J: TRBJ1-2
V: TRBV29-1
size: NA
CDR3: CSVRRTGAYYGYTF
DNA: TGCAGCGTTCGACGGACAGGGGCATACTATGGCTACACCTTC

D: NA
J: TRBJ1-6
V: TRBV2
size: NA
CDR3: CASRDNRNNNSPLHF
DNA: TGTGCCAGCAGAGATAACAGGAACAATAATTCACCCCTCCACTTT

D: NA
J: TRBJ1-2
V: TRBV2
size: NA
CDR3: CASSAARRDYGYTF
DNA: TGTGCCAGCAGTGCTGCCAGGAGGGACTATGGCTACACCTTC

D: NA
J: TRBJ2-1
V: TRBV19
size: NA
CDR3: CASTLYNEQFF
DNA: TGTGCCAGTACCCTCTACAATGAGCAGTTCTTC

D: NA
J: TRBJ1-3
V: TRBV23-1
size: once
CDR3: CASSHGDLRQDTIYF
DNA: TGCGCCAGCAGTCACGGGGACCTAAGACAGGACACCATATATTTT

D: NA
J: TRBJ1-1
V: TRBV6-1
size: NA
CDR3: CASIERATGSTEAFF
DNA: TGTGCCAGCATTGAAAGAGCGACAGGATCTACTGAAGCTTTCTTT

D: NA
J: TRBJ1-5
V: TRBV6-5
size: few
CDR3: CASKPATDYQPQHF
DNA: TGTGCCAGCAAGCCCGCCACAGATTATCAGCCCCAGCATTTT

D: TRBD1
J: TRBJ2-7
V: TRBV6-5
size: once
CDR3: CASSYGSGQGDQYF
DNA: TGTGCCAGCAGTTACGGTTCAGGACAGGGGGACCAGTACTTC

D: NA
J: TRBJ2-4
V: TRBV10-3
size: NA
CDR3: CAISESGGDQNIQYF
DNA: TGTGCCATCAGTGAGTCGGGCGGGGACCAAAACATTCAGTACTTC

D: TRBD1
J: TRBJ1-1
V: TRBV2
size: NA
CDR3: CASSEAFLDRVGTEAFF
DNA: TGTGCCAGCAGTGAAGCGTTCCTGGACAGGGTGGGCACTGAAGCTTTCTTT

D: TRBD1
J: TRBJ2-7
V: TRBV11-2
size: NA
CDR3: CASRRQGGSYEQYF
DNA: TGTGCCAGCAGAAGACAGGGGGGTTCCTACGAGCAGTACTTC

D: TRBD1
J: TRBJ1-1
V: TRBV10-1
size: NA
CDR3: CASSEGQGGMNTEAFF
DNA: TGCGCCAGCAGTGAGGGGCAGGGGGGTATGAACACTGAAGCTTTCTTT

D: NA
J: TRBJ1-4
V: TRBV5-1
size: NA
CDR3: CASRRGVPATNEKLFF
DNA: TGCGCCAGCCGCCGGGGGGTACCTGCAACTAATGAAAAACTGTTTTTT

D: NA
J: TRBJ2-7
V: TRBV5-6
size: NA
CDR3: CASSLAGRAANEQYF
DNA: TGTGCCAGCAGCCTGGCTGGCAGGGCCGCCAACGAGCAGTACTTC

D: TRBD1
J: TRBJ2-3
V: TRBV5-1
size: NA
CDR3: CASSLGTGMDTQYF
DNA: TGCGCCAGCAGCTTGGGGACAGGGATGGATACGCAGTATTTT